These 5 T cell receptor beta chains share one sample of origin, sequenced in a study of cytomegalovirus exposure and HLA in healthy donors. In the PCR, 60 Vbeta and 13 Jbeta primers were used. Here immunoSEQ multiplex PCR was the method, and the copy in TCRdb shows in-frame clones only, minus some. The sample holds 150,000 to 200,000 clones, around 83% seen once. Specimen: PBMCs. The receptors were sampled from a man aged 50 to 60 in good health and CMV-seropositive.

The chain has TRBV6-6 and TRBJ1-1, with D tentatively TRBD1 (5 bases). Trimming took 5 bases from V and 5 from J, leaving 15 bases between them. CDR3 size: 14 residues. CDR1 is MNHNY, CDR2 SVGAGI, per germline (reference sequence). The CDR3 DNA reads TGTGCCAGCAGTGAGACAGACAGAAAAACTGAAGCTTTCTTT. Translating gives CASSETDRKTEAFF.

The CDR3, as DNA: TGTGCCAGCTCAGCGGACGGGGTCCAGCCCCAGCATTTT. This gives the protein CASSADGVQPQHF. The chain joins TRBV25-1 to TRBJ1-5; no clear D gene. The CDR3 length is 13 residues. Germline V gene data show CDR1 as MGHDK and CDR2 as SYGVNS. V was shortened by 8 bases and J by 7 bases, with 15 bases between the two germline ends.

The genes are TRBV13 and TRBJ2-5; 7 bases line up with TRBD1. This CDR3 spans 14 amino acids. Trimming took 3 bases from V and 5 from J; bases not matched to a gene: 6. Germline-derived CDR1 and CDR2 are PRHDT and FYEKMQ (reference sequence). The CDR3 nucleotides are TGTGCCAGCAGCTTGAGGGGGCGACAGGAGACCCAGTACTTC. Amino acid sequence: CASSLRGRQETQYF. The entire variable domain, with the rest obtained from reference TRBV13 and TRBJ2-5, is as follows: AAGVIQSPRHLIKEKRETATLKCYPIPRHDTVYWYQQGPGQDPQFLISFYEKMQSDKGSIPDRFSAQQFSDYHSELNMSSLELGDSALYFCASSLRGRQETQYFGPGTRLLVL.

The V gene is TRBV7-9, the J gene TRBJ2-5, with 12 bases aligning to TRBD2. Germline CDR1 reads SEHNR; CDR2 reads FQNEAQ (reference sequence). With V trimmed by 4 bases and J by 4 bases, 7 bases remained unmatched. This CDR3 has 16 amino acids. This CDR3 reads CASSSRTSGIRETQYF. In DNA, the CDR3 is TGTGCCAGCAGCTCTCGGACTAGCGGGATAAGAGAGACCCAGTACTTC.

This clone was seen only a few times. This rearrangement joins TRBV5-1 to TRBJ1-2, with D maybe TRBD1 (6 bases). Germline V lookup: CDR1 SGHRS, CDR2 YFSETQ. Trimming removed 0 bases from V and 6 bases from J, with 15 bases in between. This CDR3 contains 15 residues. The CDR3 bases are TGCGCCAGCAGCTTGGCGCTGGGGGCAGCGGATGGCTACACCTTC. Amino acids: CASSLALGAADGYTF.